The 9 T cell receptor beta chains listed next were all sequenced from one sample in a study of T cell responses to AZD1222 COVID-19 vaccine. TCRdb's table, derived via immunoSEQ multiplex PCR, lists solely in-frame clones and lacks some. The sample lists 110,000 to 150,000 clones; about nine tenths were seen once. Specimen: peripheral blood, collected 28 days after the second AZD1222 dose. These receptors were obtained from an adult who received the AZD1222 COVID-19 vaccine.

The rearrangement links TRBV7-3 to TRBJ2-3, with no clear D. CDR1 and CDR2 (germline): SGHTA, FQGTGA. This CDR3 region has 13 residues. V was shortened by 5 bases and J by 4 bases, with 10 bases between the two germline ends. CDR3 DNA sequence: TGTGCCAGCAGCCACCCCCCGGCAGATACGCAGTATTTT. It is translated as CASSHPPADTQYF. Full variable domain (outside the CDR3, taken from reference TRBV7-3 and TRBJ2-3): GAGVSQTPSNKVTEKGKYVELRCDPISGHTALYWYRQSLGQGPEFLIYFQGTGAADDSGLPNDRFFAVRPEGSVSTLKIQRTERGDSAVYLCASSHPPADTQYFGPGTRLTVL.

This clone was recorded only once. The chain carries TRBV10-3 and TRBJ1-5; TRBD1 aligns across 7 bases. V gave up 4 bases and J gave up 7 bases; unmatched junction bases: 10. The CDR3 loop spans 15 amino acids. Germline assignment: CDR1 ENHRY and CDR2 SYGVKD. The DNA for the CDR3 is TGTGCCATCAGTGGGGGTCAGGGGGAGGGACAGCCCCAGCATTTT. It is translated as CAISGGQGEGQPQHF.

This chain uses TRBV19 with TRBJ2-2; no firm D call. The CDR3 consists of 15 residues. With 1 base removed from V and 4 bases from J, the gap between germline ends came to 10 bases. Per germline, CDR1 LNHDA and CDR2 SQIVND (reference sequence). The CDR3 nucleotides read TGTGCCAGTAGTATAGTTGGGTCGGGCACCGGGGAGCTGTTTTTT. Translation: CASSIVGSGTGELFF.

The rearrangement joins TRBV9 to TRBJ2-7, with a tentative D call TRBD1 (5 bases). The CDR3 length is 14 residues. Trimming removed 0 bases at V and 5 bases at J, with 12 bases between. The V gene's germline CDR1 is SGDLS and CDR2 YYNGEE. This chain's CDR3 is CASSVEGPRHEQYF. Here the CDR3 DNA reads TGTGCCAGCAGCGTAGAGGGGCCTCGTCACGAGCAGTACTTC.

This chain joins TRBV5-6 and TRBJ1-2; D gene ambiguous. This CDR3 comprises 12 residues. Germline V lookup: CDR1 SGHDT, CDR2 YYEEEE. The germline V and J ends were trimmed by 5 bases and 8 bases, with 13 bases remaining between them. The CDR3: CASRLVREGYTF. The CDR3 DNA sequence: TGTGCCAGCAGACTCGTGCGGGAGGGCTACACCTTC. The whole variable domain, remainder taken from reference TRBV5-6 and TRBJ1-2, is DAGVTQSPTHLIKTRGQQVTLRCSPKSGHDTVSWYQQALGQGPQFIFQYYEEEERQRGNFPDRFSGHQFPNYSSELNVNALLLGDSALYLCASRLVREGYTFGSGTRLTVV.

This clone has a single count. The chain is built from TRBV18 and TRBJ1-1; D is possibly TRBD1 (5 bases). This CDR3 comprises 16 residues. The V gene's germline CDR1 is KGHSH and CDR2 LQKENI. The V and J ends lost 5 bases and 0 bases respectively, with 16 bases between them. This CDR3 reads CASSYDSGIMNTEAFF. The CDR3 nucleotides are TGTGCCAGCTCATACGACAGCGGAATCATGAACACTGAAGCTTTCTTT.

This chain links TRBV25-1 with TRBJ2-1; no firm D call. The V end was cut by 7 bases, the J end by 5 bases, with 15 bases between. The CDR3 is 14 residues long. Germline V gene data show CDR1 as MGHDK and CDR2 as SYGVNS. CDR3 amino acids: CASTPFFPDNEQFF. CDR3 bases: TGTGCCAGCACCCCATTCTTTCCAGACAATGAGCAGTTCTTC.

The J gene is TRBJ1-2, the V gene TRBV3-1 (or the pseudogene TRBV3-2); 7 bases align to TRBD1. The CDR3 extends over 12 amino acids. Losses at the gene ends were 6 bases for V and 4 bases for J; bases not matched to a gene: 2. CDR1 and CDR2 (germline): LGHDT, YNNKEL (reference sequence). For the CDR3, the DNA is TGTGCCAGCAGGGGGACAGTCTATGGCTACACCTTC. As protein: CASRGTVYGYTF.

The chain couples TRBV5-8 to TRBJ1-1; no definite D call. The CDR3 is 15 residues long. Trimming took 2 bases from V and 1 from J, leaving 12 bases between them. Germline CDR1 reads SGHTS; CDR2 reads YDEGEE. This CDR3 is CASSFLVRGNTEAFF. CDR3 in DNA: TGTGCCAGCAGCTTCTTGGTGCGGGGGAACACTGAAGCTTTCTTT.